The rows below give T cell receptor beta chains drawn from one sample of a study of T cells in Graves' hyperthyroidism and ophthalmopathy. TCRdb redid the calling of the multiplex PCR reads with MiXCR, one entry per CDR3 protein. The data show about 690,000 distinct CDR3 sequences, 17% seen once. Sequencing was carried out using blood. All receptors derive from a man in his fifties or sixties with Graves' hyperthyroidism. Each CDR3 is given with its conserved first and last residue. A D gene is named only where the DNA matches it firmly. The size field is filled for only some rows; it gives once, few, many or a size class.

TRBV3-1	TRBJ1-1	many	-	TGTGCCAGCAGCCAAACTGGGGGCACCACTGAAGCTTTCTTT	CASSQTGGTTEAFF
TRBV25-1	TRBJ1-1	few	TRBD1	TGTGCCAGCAGTGAACCCGGGACAGGGAGTTTGGTCACTGAAGCTTTCTTT	CASSEPGTGSLVTEAFF
TRBV6-2/TRBV6-3	TRBJ2-1	-	TRBD2	TGTGCCAGCAGTTACTCGTGGACTAGCGGGAGAAATGAGCAGTTCTTC	CASSYSWTSGRNEQFF
TRBV6-1	TRBJ1-5	many	-	TGTGCCAGCAGTGATCTTTATAGCAATCAGCCCCAGCATTTT	CASSDLYSNQPQHF
TRBV6-1	TRBJ1-1	many	TRBD1	TGTGCCAGCAGTGGCTTAACCGGGACAGGGTCTGACACTGAAGCTTTCTTT	CASSGLTGTGSDTEAFF
TRBV12-3/TRBV12-4	TRBJ1-2	few	-	TGTGCCAGCAGCTTAGGGTTCCCGCCCTATGGCTACACCTTC	CASSLGFPPYGYTF
TRBV20-1	TRBJ2-1	-	TRBD2	TGCAGTGCTAGAGCCGCGGGAGGGAATGAGCAGTTCTTC	CSARAAGGNEQFF
TRBV20-1	TRBJ2-7	few	TRBD1	TGCAGTGTTAGCCCCAGGGGGCGCGAGCAGTACTTC	CSVSPRGREQYF
TRBV11-1	TRBJ2-1	many	TRBD1	TGTGCCAGCAGCTCCACCGGACAGGGGTGGAATGAGCAGTTCTTC	CASSSTGQGWNEQFF
TRBV5-1	TRBJ2-1	-	-	TGCGCCAGCAGCTTCGAACTAGCCAATGAGCAGTTCTTC	CASSFELANEQFF
TRBV27	TRBJ1-1	many	-	TGTGCCAGCAGTTTGGGGGGACACACGAACACTGAAGCTTTCTTT	CASSLGGHTNTEAFF
TRBV20-1	TRBJ2-1	few	-	TGCAGTGCTAGGGAGCTAGCTCTAGTCCACAATGAGCAGTTCTTC	CSARELALVHNEQFF
TRBV6-5	TRBJ2-1	-	TRBD1	TGTGCCAGCAGTTATTCCGGGACAGTCGTCGAGAAGCAGTTCTTC	CASSYSGTVVEKQFF
TRBV5-1	TRBJ2-3	-	TRBD2	TGCGCCAGCAGCTTGACTAGCGTCGAGGTGGGAGATACGCAGTATTTT	CASSLTSVEVGDTQYF
TRBV14	TRBJ2-1	few	TRBD1	TGTGCCAGCAGCCAGGCCGGGACAGGGATTTATGAGCAGTTCTTC	CASSQAGTGIYEQFF
TRBV28	TRBJ1-4	many	-	TGTGCCGCGGGGGGTTTAACTAATGAAAAACTGTTTTTT	CAAGGLTNEKLFF
TRBV20-1	TRBJ2-7	-	-	TGCAGTGCTAGTAGACGGACGCCTATGGAGCAGTACTTC	CSASRRTPMEQYF
TRBV4-1	TRBJ1-5	-	-	TGCGCCAGCAGCCAAGTTATCATGGGAACTAGCAATCAGCCCCAGCATTTT	CASSQVIMGTSNQPQHF
TRBV6-5	TRBJ2-7	many	TRBD1	TGTGCCAGCAGTTCCGGACAGGGGGCCGGGGAGCAGTACTTC	CASSSGQGAGEQYF
TRBV4-2	TRBJ2-5	-	-	TGTGCCAGCAGGAGTATGGAGGGGGAGACCCAGTACTTC	CASRSMEGETQYF
TRBV6-5	TRBJ2-7	many	TRBD2	TGTGCCAGCAGTGGGACTAGCGGGAGAACGCGCGAGCAGTACTTC	CASSGTSGRTREQYF
TRBV6-1	TRBJ1-1	many	-	TGTGCCAGCAGTAGGTCTAGGACCCAACCCCCGAACACTGAAGCTTTCTTT	CASSRSRTQPPNTEAFF
TRBV29-1	TRBJ2-2	-	TRBD2	TGCAGCGTTGTGCTAGCGGGTGACACCGGGGAGCTGTTTTTT	CSVVLAGDTGELFF